One sample yielded the 23 T cell receptor beta chains listed below, sequenced in a study of beta chain features in type 1 diabetes (dated by TCRdb to about 2018). The library relied on the immunoSEQ multiplex PCR assay. The High Capacity cDNA Reverse Transcription Kit was used to reverse transcribe all of the isolated RNA, meaning that expressed TCRB transcripts were what got sequenced. Sourced from immuneACCESS, this table was stored by TCRdb with only in-frame sequences that have V and J called. A share of the clones is absent; for the studies checked, an unresolved V gene accounts for under half, and the remainder has no known explanation. This sample gives over 100,000 clones in total; under 40% of them show up just once. The ten largest account for more than 0.06% of the sample. Sequencing input: stem cell memory CD4+ T cells from blood. This specimen's cell subset or site label, per the study, means: stem cell-like memory CD4+ T cells. The receptors come from a young woman in good health.

The chain joins TRBV5-5 to TRBJ1-3; D gene unclear. V was cut by 1 base and J by 1 base, with 6 bases left in between. CDR3 size: 14 residues. Germline assignment: CDR1 SGHKS and CDR2 YYEKEE (reference sequence). The CDR3 DNA reads TGTGCCAGCAGCTTGCAGCGGTCTGGAAACACCATATATTTT. Amino acids: CASSLQRSGNTIYF.

J is TRBJ2-5 and V is TRBV6-1, with D possibly matching TRBD2 (5 bases). This CDR3 has 15 residues. Trimming left V 2 bases short and J 4 bases short, with 14 bases between. In germline, CDR1 is MNHNS, CDR2 SASEGT. The CDR3 sequence: CASSEPVGVGETQYF. The DNA for the CDR3 is TGTGCCAGCAGTGAACCCGTCGGGGTGGGAGAGACCCAGTACTTC.

The rearrangement joins TRBV7-8 to TRBJ2-1; TRBD1 might be the D (6 bases). V shed 5 bases and J shed 0 bases, with 14 bases lying between them. CDR3 length equals 16 residues. Germline V lookup: CDR1 SGHVS, CDR2 FQNEAQ. CDR3 amino acids: CASSPGQFFSYNEQFF. The CDR3 coding sequence is TGTGCCAGCAGCCCCGGACAGTTTTTCTCCTACAATGAGCAGTTCTTC.

This clone appeared a few times. This chain connects TRBV5-1 to TRBJ2-7, with TRBD1 as a possible D gene (5 bases). The germline V gene has CDR1 SGHRS and CDR2 YFSETQ. The CDR3 runs to 12 residues. V dropped 7 bases and J dropped 4 bases, with 12 bases sitting between them. This CDR3 reads CASRGAAYEQYF. CDR3 DNA: TGCGCCAGCCGTGGGGCTGCATACGAGCAGTACTTC.

This clone came up a few times. The chain combines TRBV4-2 with TRBJ2-6, with D tentatively TRBD2 (6 bases). The CDR3 is 19 residues long. Per germline, CDR1 LGHNA and CDR2 YNFKEQ. V lost 4 bases to trimming and J lost 2 bases, with 21 bases between them. The CDR3 loop reads CASSPRFAGGVAGANVLTF. DNA for the CDR3: TGTGCCAGCAGCCCCCGTTTTGCAGGCGGGGTAGCTGGGGCCAACGTCCTGACTTTC.

This clone showed up just a few times. The chain joins TRBV7-2 to TRBJ2-2; perhaps TRBD2 as D (5 bases). The germline V and J ends were trimmed by 3 bases and 1 base, with 6 bases remaining between them. CDR1 is SGHTA, CDR2 FQGNSA, per germline. There are 14 residues in the CDR3. CDR3: CASSFRENTGELFF. Here the CDR3 DNA reads TGTGCCAGCAGCTTCCGGGAGAACACCGGGGAGCTGTTTTTT.

This clone was seen a handful of times. This chain joins TRBV28 and TRBJ1-2; D uncertain. Between the trimmed V and J ends, which lost 5 bases and 8 bases, there was a span of 9 bases. CDR1 MDHEN and CDR2 SYDVKM come from the germline V gene. CDR3 size: 11 residues. The CDR3 DNA follows: TGTGCCAGCAGTCCCCTAGGCGGCTACACCTTC. This codes for CASSPLGGYTF.

This chain uses TRBV14 with TRBJ2-3; no reliable D call. The V gene's germline CDR1 is SGHDN and CDR2 FVKESK. The germline V and J ends were trimmed by 1 base and 5 bases, with 16 bases remaining between them. The length of the CDR3 is 16 residues. CDR3 coding DNA: TGTGCCAGCAGCCAAGGGAGCGCCCTCGGCGGAGATACGCAGTATTTT. This translates into CASSQGSALGGDTQYF.

This clone has a handful of counts. The chain uses TRBV27 and TRBJ1-2; D ambiguous. CDR1 is MNHEY and CDR2 is SMNVEV in the germline V gene (reference sequence). Trimming pared 6 bases from V and 3 bases from J, leaving 11 bases between. This CDR3 spans 13 amino acids. CDR3 DNA sequence: TGTGCCAGCAGAGAGACAAGCCACTATGGCTACACCTTC. Translation: CASRETSHYGYTF.

The rearrangement uses TRBV28 and TRBJ1-2; D unclear. The CDR3 runs to 14 residues. The germline gives CDR1 MDHEN, CDR2 SYDVKM. V dropped 5 bases and J dropped 8 bases, with 18 bases sitting between them. CDR3 region: CASSLPRFPLGYTF. In DNA, the CDR3 is TGTGCCAGCAGTCTCCCGAGATTCCCATTAGGCTACACCTTC.

This clone appeared a few times. The V call is TRBV28, the J call TRBJ2-1; tentative D call: TRBD1 (6 bases). Germline V gene sequence: CDR1 MDHEN, CDR2 SYDVKM. The length of the CDR3 is 11 residues. V was clipped by 8 bases and J by 6 bases, with 8 bases between them. The CDR3 DNA is TGTGCCAGCTCACAGGGCAATGAGCAGTTCTTC. This codes for CASSQGNEQFF.

The V call is TRBV6-5, the J call TRBJ2-7; D is possibly TRBD1 (6 bases). Germline V CDR1 and CDR2: MNHEY, SVGAGI. The V end lost 6 bases, the J end lost 2 bases, and 14 bases lay between the germline ends. The CDR3 covers 14 residues. DNA of the CDR3: TGTGCCAGCAGCGGGACACCAAGAACCTACGAGCAGTACTTC. Translation gives CASSGTPRTYEQYF.

This rearrangement joins TRBV14 to TRBJ1-4; D is uncertain. The CDR3 spans 14 residues. V was shortened by 6 bases and J by 8 bases, with 16 bases between the two germline ends. Germline loops: CDR1 SGHDN, CDR2 FVKESK. The CDR3 reads CASSKLSVREKLFF. CDR3 nucleotides: TGTGCCAGCAGTAAATTAAGCGTACGGGAAAAACTGTTTTTT.

The J gene is TRBJ2-3, the V gene TRBV4-2; 10 nucleotides align to TRBD1. Germline V gene lookup returns CDR1 LGHNA and CDR2 YNFKEQ. The CDR3 consists of 17 residues. Unmatched junction bases numbered 9, after V lost 3 bases and J lost 3 bases. The CDR3 sequence: CASSHQRQGASTDTQYF. DNA for the CDR3: TGTGCCAGCAGCCATCAACGACAGGGGGCTAGTACAGATACGCAGTATTTT.

The rearrangement joins TRBV7-9 to TRBJ2-3; TRBD1 aligns across 8 bases. CDR1 SEHNR and CDR2 FQNEAQ come from the germline V gene (reference sequence). The junction had 7 bases not matched to a gene; V was cut back by 7 bases and J by 4 bases. CDR3 size: 14 residues. CDR3 in DNA: TGTGCCAGCAACAGACAGGGGTTCTCAGATACGCAGTATTTT. This gives the protein CASNRQGFSDTQYF.

A remark on this clone: At one end, the junction sequence differs from germline, possibly due to a read error. This chain's CDR3 is CASTLSPSTDTQYF. DNA of the CDR3: TGTGCCAGCACCTTATCCCCTAGCACAGATACGCAGTATTTT. V is TRBV7-3 and J is TRBJ2-3; D call uncertain. Germline-derived CDR1 and CDR2 are SGHTA and FQGTGA. This CDR3 spans 14 amino acids.

V usage is TRBV6-5 and J usage is TRBJ2-7, with 7 positions matching TRBD1. This CDR3 contains 12 residues. V was clipped by 6 bases and J by 7 bases; unmatched bases: 6. Germline V gives CDR1 MNHEY, CDR2 SVGAGI. CDR3 coding DNA: TGTGCCAGCAGGAGACAGGGTTGGGAGCAGTACTTC. Translated, it gives CASRRQGWEQYF.

The chain joins TRBV18 to TRBJ1-3; 7 bases align to TRBD1. The ends lost 3 bases at V and 4 bases at J; junction bases unmatched: 6. Germline V gene lookup returns CDR1 KGHSH and CDR2 LQKENI. This CDR3 has 15 amino acids. This CDR3 is CASSPYRGGGNTIYF. The CDR3 DNA reads as TGTGCCAGCTCACCGTACAGGGGAGGAGGAAACACCATATATTTT.

This clone was counted a few times. The genes are TRBV30 and TRBJ1-1; D gene unclear. This CDR3 comprises 12 residues. With 3 bases removed from V and 0 bases from J, the gap between germline ends came to 5 bases. Looked up from germline, CDR1 is GTSNPN and CDR2 is SVGIG (reference sequence). The CDR3, as DNA: TGTGCCTGGAGGAGATTGAACACTGAAGCTTTCTTT. Protein: CAWRRLNTEAFF.

This sequence joins TRBV11-2 and TRBJ2-4; D uncertain. There are 15 residues in the CDR3. The V gene's germline CDR1 is SGHAT and CDR2 FQNNGV. V dropped 0 bases and J dropped 0 bases, with 6 bases sitting between them. This CDR3 reads CASSLERLAKNIQYF. The CDR3 DNA reads as TGTGCCAGCAGCTTAGAGCGCCTAGCCAAAAACATTCAGTACTTC.

There are a few counts of this clone. V and J are TRBV27 and TRBJ2-1; D may be TRBD2 (5 bases). Looked up from germline, CDR1 is MNHEY and CDR2 is SMNVEV (reference sequence). Trimming took 10 bases from V and 9 from J, leaving 31 bases between them. The CDR3 loop spans 17 amino acids. CDR3 bases: TGTGCCACCGTCAAGCTGGGGTCACCTAGAGGGTTGGCTGAGCAGTTCTTC. Encoded protein: CATVKLGSPRGLAEQFF.

This clone was counted only a few times. The J gene is TRBJ2-6, the V gene TRBV19, with a weak D call TRBD1 (6 bases). This CDR3 region has 13 residues. Trimming left V 6 bases short and J 9 bases short, with 12 bases between. Per germline, CDR1 LNHDA and CDR2 SQIVND (reference sequence). The CDR3, as DNA: TGTGCCAGTAGAATCAGGGGTGGCAACGTCCTGACTTTC. This gives the protein CASRIRGGNVLTF. Together with reference TRBV19 and TRBJ2-6, the CDR3 gives the full variable domain: DGGITQSPKYLFRKEGQNVTLSCEQNLNHDAMYWYRQDPGQGLRLIYYSQIVNDFQKGDIAEGYSVSREKKESFPLTVTSAQKNPTAFYLCASRIRGGNVLTFGAGSRLTVL.

In its sample, this clone was seen a few times. The rearrangement joins TRBV5-1 to TRBJ2-1; 10 bases match TRBD2. The CDR3 length is 16 residues. Trimming cost V 0 bases and J 8 bases; bases outside gene matches: 8. Germline V gene data show CDR1 as SGHRS and CDR2 as YFSETQ. CDR3 DNA: TGCGCCAGCAGCTTGGCGGATGGACTAGCGGTGGATGAGCAGTTCTTC. Protein sequence: CASSLADGLAVDEQFF.